The 27 T cell receptor beta chains given below trace back to one sample, sequenced in a study of tumor-infiltrating lymphocytes in localized non-small cell lung cancer. Only in-frame clones appear in the TCRdb table, and some are missing; sequencing was by immunoSEQ multiplex PCR. The profile covers 6,000 to 8,500 clones, with 70% to 75% appearing a single time and roughly 31% taken by the ten largest. Sequencing input: lung tumor tissue. The source of these receptors is a human donor with non-small cell lung cancer.

The CDR3 nucleotides are TGTGCCAGCAGCGCCGGGACCTTGGGGTCACCCCTCCACTTT. It is translated as CASSAGTLGSPLHF. The J gene is TRBJ1-6, the V gene TRBV9; D might be TRBD1 (5 bases). The CDR3 loop spans 14 amino acids. The V end lost 3 bases, the J end lost 10 bases, and 14 bases lay between the germline ends. Germline values: CDR1 SGDLS, CDR2 YYNGEE.

With regard to this clone: Its ends do not fully match the called genes, so a read error is possible. CDR3 protein: CASSQGLGAMGYNEQFF. In DNA, the CDR3 is TGCGCCAGCAGTCAAGGGCTGGGGGCCATGGGTTACAATGAGCAGTTCTTC. This chain connects TRBV4-3 to TRBJ2-1; D is perhaps TRBD1 (6 bases). Germline lookup yields CDR1 LGHNA and CDR2 YSLEER. The CDR3 sequence is 17 residues long.

The DNA for the CDR3 is TGCGCCAGCAAACCTAGCGGGGGTAGCACAGATACGCAGTATTTT. Its protein product is CASKPSGGSTDTQYF. The genes are TRBV10-1 and TRBJ2-3; 10 nucleotides agree with TRBD2. Germline values: CDR1 WNHNN, CDR2 SYGVQD (reference sequence). The CDR3 runs 15 residues. J gave up 0 bases and V 7 bases, and 4 bases lay outside the gene matches.

This sequence joins TRBV7-2 and TRBJ1-1, with D perhaps matching TRBD1 (5 bases). V lost 0 bases and J lost 6, with 11 bases in between. The CDR3 consists of 14 residues. Germline loops: CDR1 SGHTA, CDR2 FQGNSA. This chain's CDR3 is CASSLAPRVAEAFF. The CDR3 nucleotides read TGTGCCAGCAGCTTAGCGCCCAGGGTAGCTGAAGCTTTCTTT.

This chain uses TRBV4-1 with TRBJ1-5, with D hard to call. The CDR3 totals 13 residues. Trimming pared 2 bases from V and 2 bases from J, leaving 4 bases between. Per germline, CDR1 MGHRA and CDR2 YSYEKL. The chain's CDR3 is CASSQIGNQPQHF. Written as DNA, the CDR3 is TGCGCCAGCAGCCAAATCGGCAATCAGCCCCAGCATTTT.

This clone was seen a few times. J is TRBJ2-1 and V is TRBV27; D is perhaps TRBD1 (6 bases). Germline CDR1 is MNHEY and CDR2 is SMNVEV (reference sequence). V was cut by 5 bases and J by 6 bases, with 11 bases left in between. The length of the CDR3 is 13 residues. The CDR3 DNA reads as TGTGCCAGCAGTCCTCCACAGGGCAATGAGCAGTTCTTC. Its protein product is CASSPPQGNEQFF.

V usage is TRBV7-9 and J usage is TRBJ1-2; D remains ambiguous. CDR3 length: 16 amino acids. Germline CDR1 reads SEHNR; CDR2 reads FQNEAQ (reference sequence). V lost 1 base, J lost 3 bases, and 15 bases lay in between. The CDR3 protein is CASSLGPRKGDYGYTF. In DNA, the CDR3 is TGTGCCAGCAGCTTAGGCCCTCGAAAGGGAGACTATGGCTACACCTTC.

The chain has TRBV14 and TRBJ2-5, with 7 nucleotides matching TRBD2. The V gene's germline CDR1 is SGHDN and CDR2 FVKESK. This CDR3 is 16 amino acids long. With 5 bases clipped from V and 0 bases from J, the junction kept 9 bases outside the gene matches. CDR3 sequence: CASSAFRAGDQETQYF. CDR3 nucleotides: TGTGCCAGCAGCGCTTTCCGGGCGGGGGACCAAGAGACCCAGTACTTC.

J is TRBJ2-3 and V is TRBV7-3; 7 positions agree with TRBD1. The germline CDR1 and CDR2 sequences are SGHTA and FQGTGA. The CDR3 consists of 14 residues. The ends lost 6 bases at V and 3 bases at J; junction bases unmatched: 6. The chain's CDR3 is CASSPTGETDTQYF. CDR3 sequence (DNA): TGTGCCAGCAGTCCCACAGGGGAAACAGATACGCAGTATTTT. The variable domain in full, completed from reference TRBV7-3 and TRBJ2-3, reads GAGVSQTPSNKVTEKGKYVELRCDPISGHTALYWYRQSLGQGPEFLIYFQGTGAADDSGLPNDRFFAVRPEGSVSTLKIQRTERGDSAVYLCASSPTGETDTQYFGPGTRLTVL.

This clone has just a few counts. The chain carries TRBV7-8 and TRBJ1-5, with D maybe TRBD1 (5 bases). The CDR3 has 15 residues. The germline V and J ends were trimmed by 4 bases and 6 bases, with 16 bases remaining between them. From germline, CDR1 is SGHVS and CDR2 FQNEAQ. CDR3 sequence reads: CASSSMAVGTQPQHF. For the CDR3, the DNA is TGTGCCAGCAGCTCGATGGCCGTAGGGACTCAGCCCCAGCATTTT.

The chain has TRBV7-9 and TRBJ2-2; D is ambiguous. The CDR3 loop spans 14 amino acids. Germline CDR1 reads SEHNR; CDR2 reads FQNEAQ (reference sequence). V was cut by 1 base and J by 3 bases, with 6 bases left in between. The CDR3 nucleotides read TGTGCCAGCAGCTTAGGGGGTGACACCGGGGAGCTGTTTTTT. It yields the protein CASSLGGDTGELFF. Supplemented by reference TRBV7-9 and TRBJ2-2, the full variable domain reads DTGVSQNPRHKITKRGQNVTFRCDPISEHNRLYWYRQTLGQGPEFLTYFQNEAQLEKSRLLSDRFSAERPKGSFSTLEIQRTEQGDSAMYLCASSLGGDTGELFFGEGSRLTVL.

The CDR3 nucleotides read TGTGCCACCAGCGGTGGAGGTGGGGCTGGGGCAGATACGCAGTATTTT. Its protein product is CATSGGGGAGADTQYF. The chain employs TRBV15 and TRBJ2-3; TRBD1 or TRBD2 may be the D gene (5 bases each). Deletions cut 5 bases from V and 4 bases from J, with 19 bases between. The germline gives CDR1 LNHNV, CDR2 YYDKDF (reference sequence). The CDR3 spans 16 residues. The full variable domain, rest sourced from reference TRBV15 and TRBJ2-3, is DAMVIQNPRYQVTQFGKPVTLSCSQTLNHNVMYWYQQKSSQAPKLLFHYYDKDFNNEADTPDNFQSRRPNTSFCFLDIRSPGLGDTAMYLCATSGGGGAGADTQYFGPGTRLTVL.

This clone came up a few times. The chain carries TRBV6-1 and TRBJ2-7; 8 bases line up with TRBD2. J was trimmed by 5 bases and V by 1 base; bases with no gene match: 10. Per germline, CDR1 MNHNS and CDR2 SASEGT. The CDR3 totals 16 residues. CDR3 loop: CASSEGAGGLWNEQYF. CDR3 DNA sequence: TGTGCCAGCAGTGAAGGGGCGGGGGGCCTCTGGAACGAGCAGTACTTC.

This chain connects TRBV27 to TRBJ1-5, with no clear D. Trimming left V 4 bases short and J 7 bases short, with 14 bases between. CDR3 length equals 14 residues. The germline CDR1 and CDR2 sequences are MNHEY and SMNVEV (reference sequence). The CDR3 protein is CASSSQYIDQPQHF. For the CDR3, the DNA is TGTGCCAGCAGTTCCCAATATATTGACCAGCCCCAGCATTTT.

The rearrangement joins TRBV6-1 to TRBJ2-7; D uncertain. CDR1 and CDR2 (germline): MNHNS, SASEGT. V was shortened by 5 bases and J by 1 base, with 6 bases between the two germline ends. The CDR3 consists of 12 residues. CDR3 protein: CASSSYSYEQYF. As DNA, the CDR3 is TGTGCCAGCAGTTCTTATTCCTACGAGCAGTACTTC.

In this sample, this clone turned up once. The CDR3 region has the DNA TGTGCCAGCAGCGTAGTAGTGCCCCCAGTGGGCAGGGGTGCCGGGGCCAACGTCCTGACTTTC. Protein: CASSVVVPPVGRGAGANVLTF. The chain uses TRBV9 and TRBJ2-6, with D possibly TRBD1 on 6 matching bases. This CDR3 has 21 residues. CDR1 SGDLS and CDR2 YYNGEE come from the germline V gene. Trimming removed 0 bases from V and 4 bases from J, with 26 bases in between.

The rearrangement joins TRBV7-9 to TRBJ2-1; D is unresolved. V lost 5 bases and J 4 bases, leaving 18 bases between the germline ends. The V gene's germline CDR1 is SEHNR and CDR2 FQNEAQ (reference sequence). The CDR3 sequence is 16 residues long. In DNA, the CDR3 is TGTGCCAGCAGCCAAAGTATGGATCCTTCTTACAATGAGCAGTTCTTC. Translating gives CASSQSMDPSYNEQFF.

The chain employs TRBV9 and TRBJ1-1, with 7 bases matching TRBD1. The V and J ends lost 3 bases and 4 bases, in that order; junction bases with no gene match: 6. Germline V gives CDR1 SGDLS, CDR2 YYNGEE. This CDR3 region has 14 residues. DNA for the CDR3: TGTGCCAGCAGCGGCAGGGGGAGTGTCACTGAAGCTTTCTTT. Translation gives CASSGRGSVTEAFF.

The J gene is TRBJ2-2, the V gene TRBV25-1; D possibly uses TRBD1 or TRBD2 (5 bases each). This CDR3 is built from 12 residues. CDR1 is MGHDK and CDR2 is SYGVNS in the germline V gene. Trimming took 6 bases from V and 5 from J, leaving 7 bases between them. The CDR3 protein is CASRGVTGELFF. The DNA of the CDR3 is TGTGCCAGCAGGGGGGTAACCGGGGAGCTGTTTTTT.

The chain carries TRBV5-1 and TRBJ2-3, with 7 bases lining up with TRBD2. Germline CDR1 is SGHRS and CDR2 is YFSETQ. The CDR3 length is 17 residues. With V trimmed by 2 bases and J by 5 bases, 14 bases remained unmatched. CDR3 nucleotides: TGCGCCAGCAGCTTAACATGGGGGGGGAAGGGCCGAGATACGCAGTATTTT. Translating gives CASSLTWGGKGRDTQYF.

The J gene is TRBJ2-7, the V gene TRBV6-1, with 7 bases identical to TRBD1. V lost 5 bases to trimming and J lost 3 bases; unmatched junction nucleotides: 10. The CDR3 consists of 15 residues. Germline values: CDR1 MNHNS, CDR2 SASEGT. CDR3 in amino acids: CASSSQGTESYEQYF. CDR3 sequence (DNA): TGTGCCAGCAGTTCACAGGGGACCGAAAGCTACGAGCAGTACTTC.

J is TRBJ1-5 and V is TRBV13; D not resolved. This CDR3 contains 14 residues. V lost 0 bases to trimming and J lost 3 bases, with 6 bases between them. CDR1 PRHDT and CDR2 FYEKMQ come from the germline V gene (reference sequence). The CDR3 loop is CASSLGGSNQPQHF. In nucleotides, the CDR3 is TGTGCCAGCAGCTTAGGGGGATCCAATCAGCCCCAGCATTTT.

This clone was detected once. The chain carries TRBV6-1 and TRBJ2-3; D is ambiguous. With 1 base removed from V and 8 bases from J, the gap between germline ends came to 31 bases. There are 20 residues in the CDR3. CDR1 and CDR2 (germline): MNHNS, SASEGT. CDR3 in amino acids: CASSEEGFRTPYQNWGTQYF. DNA of the CDR3: TGTGCCAGCAGTGAAGAGGGCTTCCGCACCCCCTATCAAAATTGGGGTACGCAGTATTTT.

This clone came up once. The rearrangement joins TRBV5-5 to TRBJ2-5; a weak D match, TRBD2 (6 bases). Germline CDR1 is SGHKS and CDR2 is YYEKEE (reference sequence). The CDR3 is 16 residues long. V was trimmed by 2 bases and J by 4 bases, leaving 18 bases between them. Written as DNA, the CDR3 is TGTGCCAGCAGCTTTGGGGCGGGGCCATGGGGAGAGACCCAGTACTTC. Encoded protein: CASSFGAGPWGETQYF.

Here the CDR3 reads CASSLGQGARGYTF. CDR3 bases: TGCGCCAGCAGCTTGGGGCAGGGGGCGCGTGGCTACACCTTC. V gene TRBV5-1 combines with J gene TRBJ1-2; 8 bases are a match to TRBD1. The germline V gene has CDR1 SGHRS and CDR2 YFSETQ. The CDR3 is 14 amino acids. J lost 7 bases, V lost 0 bases, and 5 bases had no gene match.

This chain joins TRBV15 and TRBJ2-1; maybe TRBD1 (5 bases). CDR3 size: 18 residues. Per germline, CDR1 LNHNV and CDR2 YYDKDF (reference sequence). V was pared by 1 base and J by 2 bases, with 18 bases between. The CDR3 spells CATSRGTQRGATYNEQFF. In DNA, the CDR3 is TGTGCCACCAGCAGAGGAACCCAAAGGGGCGCTACCTACAATGAGCAGTTCTTC.

The V and J genes are TRBV5-6 and TRBJ2-2; D is possibly TRBD1 or TRBD2 (5 bases each). The CDR3 is 14 residues long. From germline, CDR1 is SGHDT and CDR2 YYEEEE. The V end lost 2 bases, the J end lost 6 bases, and 11 bases lay between the germline ends. In DNA form, the CDR3 reads TGTGCCAGCAGCTTTAATCGGGGCGCCGGGGAGCTGTTTTTT. This gives the protein CASSFNRGAGELFF.